Each of the 14 T cell receptor beta chains below was sequenced from the same sample in a study of long-term antiretroviral therapy in people with HIV. Version v3.0 of the immunoSEQ assay was performed at survey level. Using immunoSEQ multiplex PCR, the repertoire was profiled, and TCRdb retains in-frame clones only, with some absent. The sample yields tens of thousands of clones, 80% seen once. The source was unsorted PBMCs, collected 0.3 years after starting antiretroviral therapy. Receptors were obtained from a man aged 40-49 years with HIV.

The CDR3: CASSRGNNYEQYF. CDR3 nucleotides: TGTGCCAGCAGCCGCGGGAATAACTACGAGCAGTACTTC. The chain recombines TRBV7-9 with TRBJ2-7, with D possibly being TRBD2 (6 bases). Germline CDR1 and CDR2: SEHNR and FQNEAQ (reference sequence). This CDR3 spans 13 amino acids. V gave up 5 bases and J gave up 3 bases, with 11 bases separating them.

This rearrangement joins TRBV4-1 to TRBJ1-5; TRBD1 might be the D (6 bases). This CDR3 is built from 15 residues. The V gene's germline CDR1 is MGHRA and CDR2 YSYEKL. The V and J ends lost 5 bases and 3 bases respectively, with 14 bases between them. In DNA, the CDR3 is TGCGCCAGCAGCAGCTGGGGGGGCAACAATCAGCCCCAGCATTTT. This encodes CASSSWGGNNQPQHF.

This clone was seen more than once but under ten times. The genes are TRBV9 and TRBJ2-7; TRBD2 matches 10 bases. Trimming at V came to 2 bases and at J to 4 bases, leaving 3 bases not matched to a gene. Germline lookup yields CDR1 SGDLS and CDR2 YYNGEE. This CDR3 is built from 14 residues. In nucleotides, the CDR3 is TGTGCCAGCAGCGTGGGACTAGCGACATACGAGCAGTACTTC. It encodes CASSVGLATYEQYF.

The chain is built from TRBV7-3 and TRBJ2-5; TRBD2 agrees at 8 bases. Germline V gene lookup returns CDR1 SGHTA and CDR2 FQGTGA. The CDR3 loop spans 17 amino acids. The J segment lost 5 bases and the V segment lost 4 bases, leaving 15 bases of the junction unmatched. CDR3 DNA: TGTGCCAGCAGCTGGAAATGGGTAGCGGGGAGGGAGGAGACCCAGTACTTC. Its protein is CASSWKWVAGREETQYF.

The V gene is TRBV28, the J gene TRBJ1-2; D unresolved. V was trimmed by 2 bases and J by 2 bases, leaving 6 bases between them. CDR1 and CDR2 (germline): MDHEN, SYDVKM. The CDR3 is 13 residues long. The CDR3 here is CASSLPQNYGYTF. CDR3 DNA: TGTGCCAGCAGTTTACCTCAGAACTATGGCTACACCTTC.

This clone turned up a few times. The gene calls are TRBV5-1 and TRBJ1-1; 8 bases agree with TRBD1. Germline CDR1 SGHRS, CDR2 YFSETQ. The V segment lost 7 bases and the J segment 6 bases; nucleotides outside the gene matches: 5. The CDR3 is 12 amino acids. Here the CDR3 reads CASGDRGSEAFF. Here the CDR3 DNA reads TGCGCCAGCGGAGACAGGGGATCTGAAGCTTTCTTT.

The J gene is TRBJ1-5, the V gene TRBV5-1, with D tentatively TRBD1 (6 bases). Germline CDR1 SGHRS, CDR2 YFSETQ. Trimming took 0 bases from V and 1 from J, leaving 8 bases between them. The CDR3 loop spans 15 amino acids. The CDR3: CASSLEQGSNQPQHF. The CDR3 DNA is TGCGCCAGCAGCTTGGAACAGGGCAGCAATCAGCCCCAGCATTTT. The full variable domain, rest sourced from reference TRBV5-1 and TRBJ1-5, is KAGVTQTPRYLIKTRGQQVTLSCSPISGHRSVSWYQQTPGQGLQFLFEYFSETQRNKGNFPGRFSGRQFSNSRSEMNVSTLELGDSALYLCASSLEQGSNQPQHFGDGTRLSIL.

The chain carries TRBV5-4 and TRBJ1-2; the match to TRBD1 covers 10 bases. Germline-derived CDR1 and CDR2 are SGHNT and YYREEE (reference sequence). The CDR3 is 15 residues long. Trimming cost V 0 bases and J 4 bases; bases outside gene matches: 3. The CDR3 reads CASSLGTGGSYGYTF. CDR3 nucleotides: TGTGCCAGCAGCTTGGGGACAGGGGGAAGCTATGGCTACACCTTC.

The chain links TRBV11-2 to TRBJ1-6; D possibly corresponds to TRBD1 (6 bases). The germline V and J ends were trimmed by 7 bases and 7 bases, with 11 bases remaining between them. The length of the CDR3 is 13 residues. The V gene's germline CDR1 is SGHAT and CDR2 FQNNGV. The CDR3 here is CASTLQGNSPLHF. DNA for the CDR3: TGTGCCAGCACGCTTCAGGGGAATTCACCCCTCCACTTT.

The chain has TRBV19 and TRBJ2-2; no definite D call. From germline, CDR1 is LNHDA and CDR2 SQIVND (reference sequence). The CDR3 extends over 15 amino acids. Trimming removed 4 bases at V and 3 bases at J, with 12 bases between. The CDR3: CASSTRAWDTGELFF. CDR3 DNA: TGTGCCAGTAGTACTCGCGCTTGGGACACCGGGGAGCTGTTTTTT. The full variable domain, in which reference TRBV19 and TRBJ2-2 provide the parts outside the CDR3, is DGGITQSPKYLFRKEGQNVTLSCEQNLNHDAMYWYRQDPGQGLRLIYYSQIVNDFQKGDIAEGYSVSREKKESFPLTVTSAQKNPTAFYLCASSTRAWDTGELFFGEGSRLTVL.

The chain recombines TRBV5-1 with TRBJ2-2; TRBD1 is a possible D gene (5 bases). Between the trimmed V and J ends, which lost 4 bases and 2 bases, there was a span of 12 bases. This CDR3 is built from 15 residues. Per germline, CDR1 SGHRS and CDR2 YFSETQ. CDR3 coding DNA: TGCGCCAGCAGCACGACAGCAGCTAACACCGGGGAGCTGTTTTTT. Translation gives CASSTTAANTGELFF.

This chain joins TRBV7-9 and TRBJ1-2; 9 nucleotides line up with TRBD1. This CDR3 has 14 residues. J lost 7 bases, V lost 1 base, and 4 bases had no gene match. CDR1 is SEHNR, CDR2 FQNEAQ, per germline (reference sequence). The CDR3 region is CASSLVRGQGGYTF. In nucleotides, the CDR3 is TGTGCCAGCAGCTTAGTGCGGGGACAGGGTGGCTACACCTTC.

This clone was seen once. The chain has TRBV7-2 and TRBJ1-2, with D possibly TRBD1 on 6 matching bases. The V gene lost 0 bases and the J gene lost 5 bases, with 10 bases spanning the gap. The CDR3 length is 14 residues. CDR1 and CDR2 (germline): SGHTA, FQGNSA. CDR3 protein: CASSLAVGAYGYTF. DNA for the CDR3: TGTGCCAGCAGCTTAGCGGTGGGGGCGTATGGCTACACCTTC.

The chain combines TRBV7-2 with TRBJ1-3; no reliable D call. Per germline, CDR1 SGHTA and CDR2 FQGNSA. The CDR3 covers 14 residues. Between the trimmed V and J ends, which lost 4 bases and 4 bases, there was a span of 11 bases. The CDR3 sequence: CASSSTGTGNTIYF. CDR3 DNA: TGTGCCAGCAGCTCAACGGGAACCGGAAACACCATATATTTT.